This T cell receptor beta chain was observed in a study of Ad26.COV2.S vaccination and SARS-CoV-2 variants listed by TCRdb under 2021. Turning to the overall study: Vaccine-arm donors came from COV1001, a multicentre, randomized, double-blind, placebo-controlled phase I-IIa trial of Ad26.COV2.S in healthy adults. Trial participants were randomized into five groups of five: low-dose or high-dose Ad26.COV2.S given once or twice, or placebo on both occasions. The TCR-sequenced set comprised about 32 samples: approximately 19 Ad26.COV2.S vaccine recipients, 5 placebo recipients and 8 SARS-CoV-2 convalescent individuals. Ad26.COV2.S was administered intramuscularly at a dose of 5x10^10 or 1x10^11 viral particles, either as one shot or as two shots given 56 days apart. Investigators did not know the trial group allocation while performing experiments and assessing outcomes. Sequencing of the TCRbeta repertoire served to evaluate the specificity and breadth of SARS-CoV-2-reactive T cell receptors following Ad26.COV2.S vaccination.

The treatment or condition label here, explained by the study, means: around 19 received Ad26.COV2.S at low or high dose, single or two shots; roughly 5 received placebo; per-sample allocation not given. For vaccine and placebo recipients, repertoires were sequenced using samples collected on day 63 after the first injection. Cohort 1b enrolled some 25 adults aged 18-55 years at a single site in Boston, USA, between 29 July and 7 August 2020. As a vaccine, Ad26.COV2.S was a replication-incompetent adenovirus type 26 vector that expressed a prefusion-stabilized SARS-CoV-2 spike protein derived from the original Wuhan strain. General study outcomes and caveats: Compared with placebo recipients, Ad26.COV2.S recipients showed higher spike-specific TCR breadth (P = 0.0014). According to the authors, total T cell responses may have been underestimated by the TCR breadth and depth analyses. Comparing responses between vaccine doses or regimens was not something the study was powered to do. After vaccination, spike-specific CD8+ and CD4+ T cell responses were reported to show substantial breadth. Non-spike TCR breadth was comparable between vaccine and placebo recipients, consistent with the vaccine containing only spike.

About this clone itself: The specificity of this receptor is unknown. No base quality information exists; no much larger clone differs at one position.

CDR1 and CDR2 (MNHNY, SVGAGI) derive from the germline V gene (reference sequence). The CDR3 has 16 amino acids, counting the end cysteine and phenylalanine. Only CDR3 DNA is held: 48 bases, read in frame from base 1. V lost 2 bases and J lost 0 bases; the stretch between them is 10 bases long. The immunoSEQ Assay was used to sequence TCRbeta CDR3 regions. After extraction, genomic DNA underwent amplification by bias-controlled multiplex PCR, followed by high-throughput sequencing. As for the original processing: To quantify the absolute abundance of every unique TCRbeta CDR3 region, sequences were collapsed and filtered. Usable DNA was measured by amplifying reference genes present in all nucleated cells, and TCRbeta template counts were normalized to that usable DNA to estimate T cell fraction. Repertoire TCRs were annotated as SARS-CoV-2-specific when V gene, CDR3 amino acid sequence and J gene were exactly matched to a known reactive TCR set. The reference SARS-CoV-2 TCR set was obtained from MIRA and was filtered for enrichment in COVID-19-positive ImmuneCODE repertoires, whereby public or cross-reactive TCRs were removed. Based on the MIRA antigens, annotated TCRs were further analysed at the level of specific ORF or position within ORF. Breadth was defined as annotated unique rearrangements over total unique productive rearrangements; depth was the summed frequency of those rearrangements. Group comparisons of TCR breadth used two-sided Wilcoxon rank-sum tests. TCRdb carries this immuneACCESS record with in-frame sequences only. Its versions omit some clonotypes, under half of them owing to an unresolved V gene in the studies checked, with the rest unexplained. Clone size and the V and J calls come from that table; the DNA yielded D and trimming. Across this sample there are roughly 700,000 clones, with roughly 90% seen only once. Over 1.3% of the sample comes from the top ten.

Specimen: peripheral blood, collected in a trial of Ad26.COV2.S vaccine versus placebo. The receptor was isolated from a person between 18 and 59 years old who received the Ad26.COV2.S COVID-19 vaccine or a placebo. In this chain, TRBV6-6 is recombined with TRBJ1-4; tentative D gene TRBD1, with 5 bases matching. The bases read TGTGCCAGCAGTTACGGGGCGGTTGCAACTAATGAAAAACTGTTTTTT. This yields the protein CASSYGAVATNEKLFF.